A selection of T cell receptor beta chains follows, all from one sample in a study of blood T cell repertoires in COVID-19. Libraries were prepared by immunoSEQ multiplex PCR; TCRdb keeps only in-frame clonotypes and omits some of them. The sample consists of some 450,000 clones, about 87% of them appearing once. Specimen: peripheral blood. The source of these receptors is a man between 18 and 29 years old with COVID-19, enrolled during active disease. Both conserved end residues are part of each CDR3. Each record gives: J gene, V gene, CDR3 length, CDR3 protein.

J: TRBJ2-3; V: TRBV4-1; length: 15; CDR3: CASSLDRGRSDTQYF
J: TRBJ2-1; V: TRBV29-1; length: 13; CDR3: CSVAWGGRNEQFF
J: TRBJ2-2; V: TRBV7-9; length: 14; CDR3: CASSLRGSQWELFF
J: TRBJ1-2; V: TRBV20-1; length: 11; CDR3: CSEGELYGYTF
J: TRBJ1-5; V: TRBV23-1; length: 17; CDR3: CASSRAKEDCGNQPQHF
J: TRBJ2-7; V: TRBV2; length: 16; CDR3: CASSPHWTGSTYEQYF
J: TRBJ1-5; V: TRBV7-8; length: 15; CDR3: CASSFGTAVNQPQHF
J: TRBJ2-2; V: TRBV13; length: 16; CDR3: CASSHAPGRATGELFF
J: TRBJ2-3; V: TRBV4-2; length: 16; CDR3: CASSLNLAGEGDTQYF
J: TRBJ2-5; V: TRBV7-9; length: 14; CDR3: CASSRLAVQETQYF
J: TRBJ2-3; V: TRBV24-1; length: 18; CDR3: CATSDALGTSGHTDTQYF
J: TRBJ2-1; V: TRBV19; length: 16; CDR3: CASSPSTGGIYNEQFF
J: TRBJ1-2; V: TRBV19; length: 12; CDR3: CASSQGRNGYTF
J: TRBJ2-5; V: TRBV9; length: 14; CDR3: CASSVGPNQETQYF